This T cell receptor beta chain stems from a study of blood T cells in healthy people across ages. Broader study findings: The unsorted PBMCs prevented any conclusive comparison of naive versus antigen-experienced cells. Aged donors had fewer naive CD4+ cells and lower diversity than long-lived donors.

Next came a second PCR, run for about 7 to 12 cycles, which used a sample-barcoded 5' primer along with a J-beta primer mix. A single record per CDR3 protein comes from TCRdb applying MiXCR to the 5' RACE reads. The data show fewer than 950,000 distinct CDR3 sequences, under 40% seen once. For every donor, a draw yielded around 10 milliliters of peripheral blood. Ten or more counts support this clonotype. Its antigen is unidentified. V dropped 6 bases and J dropped 5; count of bases not matched to a gene: 10. This CDR3 is built from 14 residues. Germline V CDR1 and CDR2: DFQATT, SNEGSKA (reference sequence).

Sequences were obtained from blood. The sequence was obtained from a man between 18 and 29 years old in good health. The chain uses TRBV20-1 and TRBJ2-3; 8 bases line up with TRBD2. This CDR3 reads CSASRGGSEDTQYF. CDR3 nucleotide sequence: TGCAGTGCGAGTCGGGGGGGCTCGGAAGATACGCAGTATTTT.